These 9 T cell receptor beta chains were all obtained from the same sample, sequenced in a study of T cell responses to AZD1222 COVID-19 vaccine. Data came from immunoSEQ multiplex PCR; TCRdb stores just in-frame clones and leaves some out. The data hold 140,000 to 150,000 clones, with 85% to 95% observed a single time. Sample: peripheral blood, taken on day 0 of AZD1222 vaccination. The origin of the receptors is an adult in good health.

The chain couples TRBV14 to TRBJ2-1; possible D gene TRBD1, 5 bases. Germline CDR1 reads SGHDN; CDR2 reads FVKESK. The CDR3 runs to 15 residues. The germline V and J ends were trimmed by 1 base and 1 base, with 8 bases remaining between them. CDR3 amino acids: CASSQGQQSYNEQFF. In nucleotides, the CDR3 is TGTGCCAGCAGCCAAGGACAGCAATCCTACAATGAGCAGTTCTTC.

V is TRBV6-5 and J is TRBJ2-7, with 14 bases identical to TRBD2. From germline, CDR1 is MNHEY and CDR2 SVGAGI. V shed 6 bases and J 6 bases; nucleotides not matched to a gene: 7. The CDR3 has 15 amino acids. The CDR3 protein is CASSSGTSGSVEQYF. The DNA for the CDR3 is TGTGCCAGCAGCTCCGGGACTAGCGGGAGTGTCGAGCAGTACTTC.

The table lists this clone with a count of one. The genes are TRBV7-8 and TRBJ2-2; 7 bases fit TRBD1. The germline gives CDR1 SGHVS, CDR2 FQNEAQ. The V gene end was trimmed by 5 bases and the J gene end by 1 base; junction bases not matched to a gene: 10. This CDR3 has 17 amino acids. The CDR3 DNA reads TGTGCCAGCAGCAGAATCCAGGGGACAGAGAACACCGGGGAGCTGTTTTTT. This sequence encodes CASSRIQGTENTGELFF. Based on the CDR3 plus reference TRBV7-8 and TRBJ2-2, the full variable domain is GAGVSQSPRYKVAKRGQDVALRCDPISGHVSLFWYQQALGQGPEFLTYFQNEAQLDKSGLPSDRFFAERPEGSVSTLKIQRTQQEDSAVYLCASSRIQGTENTGELFFGEGSRLTVL.

The chain links TRBV30 to TRBJ2-7; no clear D. Trimming stripped 0 bases from V and 2 bases from J, with 2 bases between. From germline, CDR1 is GTSNPN and CDR2 SVGIG (reference sequence). The CDR3 sequence is 11 residues long. The CDR3 loop reads CAWSVTYEQYF. Here the CDR3 DNA reads TGTGCCTGGAGTGTAACCTACGAGCAGTACTTC.

This clone was observed once. The chain employs TRBV25-1 and TRBJ1-1, with 8 bases lining up with TRBD1. V dropped 7 bases and J dropped 6; count of bases not matched to a gene: 10. The V gene's germline CDR1 is MGHDK and CDR2 SYGVNS. The CDR3 consists of 14 residues. CDR3 nucleotides: TGTGCCAGCACCCGGACAGGGACGGGAGCTGAAGCTTTCTTT. Encoded protein: CASTRTGTGAEAFF.

The CDR3, as DNA: TGTGCCAGCAGCTTGGGAGGACTAGCGGGAGGGGAACCTTACGAGCAGTACTTC. Its translation is CASSLGGLAGGEPYEQYF. V gene TRBV5-6 combines with J gene TRBJ2-7; 15 bases agree with TRBD2. Per germline, CDR1 SGHDT and CDR2 YYEEEE. The CDR3 spans 18 residues. The junction had 8 bases not matched to a gene; V was cut back by 0 bases and J by 4 bases.

The chain is built from TRBV7-9 and TRBJ1-2; a weak D match, TRBD1 (5 bases). The V and J ends lost 5 bases and 6 bases respectively, with 13 bases between them. Germline CDR1 SEHNR, CDR2 FQNEAQ (reference sequence). The CDR3 is 13 residues long. Written as DNA, the CDR3 is TGTGCCAGCAGCCACCAGGGAAGGAATGGCTACACCTTC. Residues: CASSHQGRNGYTF.

The V call is TRBV19, the J call TRBJ1-2, with 8 bases lining up with TRBD1. Germline V gene sequence: CDR1 LNHDA, CDR2 SQIVND (reference sequence). The CDR3 consists of 16 residues. V dropped 3 bases and J dropped 3; count of bases not matched to a gene: 9. Written as DNA, the CDR3 is TGTGCCAGTAGTATGGATGGACAGGGACTTTACTATGGCTACACCTTC. Translating gives CASSMDGQGLYYGYTF. The entire variable domain, with the rest obtained from reference TRBV19 and TRBJ1-2, is as follows: DGGITQSPKYLFRKEGQNVTLSCEQNLNHDAMYWYRQDPGQGLRLIYYSQIVNDFQKGDIAEGYSVSREKKESFPLTVTSAQKNPTAFYLCASSMDGQGLYYGYTFGSGTRLTVV.

The V gene is TRBV18, the J gene TRBJ2-3; D gene ambiguous. From germline, CDR1 is KGHSH and CDR2 LQKENI. The CDR3 consists of 13 residues. Trimming cost V 2 bases and J 3 bases, with 6 bases left between them. DNA of the CDR3: TGTGCCAGCTCACCAAACCCGACAGATACGCAGTATTTT. It encodes CASSPNPTDTQYF.